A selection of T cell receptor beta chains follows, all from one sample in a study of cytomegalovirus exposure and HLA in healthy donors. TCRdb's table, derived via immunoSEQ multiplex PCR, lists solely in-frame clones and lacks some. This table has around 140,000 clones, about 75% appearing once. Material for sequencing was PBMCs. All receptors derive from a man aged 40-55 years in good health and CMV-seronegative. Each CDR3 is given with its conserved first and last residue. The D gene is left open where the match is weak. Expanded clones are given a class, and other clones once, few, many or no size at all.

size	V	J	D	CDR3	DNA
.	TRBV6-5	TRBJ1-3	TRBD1	CASSYGTGISGNTIYF	TGTGCCAGCAGTTACGGGACAGGGATCTCTGGAAACACCATATATTTT
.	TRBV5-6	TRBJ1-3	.	CASSPTSRVFSGNTIYF	TGTGCCAGCAGCCCAACGAGCAGGGTTTTCTCTGGAAACACCATATATTTT
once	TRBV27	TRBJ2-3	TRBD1	CASSFVGTGTDTQYF	TGTGCCAGCAGTTTCGTCGGGACAGGGACAGATACGCAGTATTTT
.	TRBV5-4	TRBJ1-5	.	CASSQYRNDRTHSNQPQHF	TGTGCCAGCAGCCAATACCGAAATGACAGGACACATAGCAATCAGCCCCAGCATTTT
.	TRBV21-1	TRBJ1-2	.	CASIPGLPSQGGYTF	TGTGCCAGCATCCCGGGCCTCCCCTCCCAGGGGGGCTACACCTTC
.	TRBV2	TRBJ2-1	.	CASSSLRSYNEQFF	TGTGCCAGCAGCTCGCTACGCTCCTACAATGAGCAGTTCTTC
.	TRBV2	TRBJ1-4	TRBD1	CARGQGIEKLFF	TGTGCCCGCGGACAGGGAATCGAAAAACTGTTTTTT
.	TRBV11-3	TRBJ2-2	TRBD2	CASSPRGLDTGELFF	TGTGCCAGCAGCCCGCGGGGACTAGACACCGGGGAGCTGTTTTTT
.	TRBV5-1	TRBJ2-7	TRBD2	CASSLAGPGSTSGGDYEQYF	TGCGCCAGCAGCTTGGCCGGGCCGGGCTCCACTAGCGGGGGGGACTACGAGCAGTACTTC
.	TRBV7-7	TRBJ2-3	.	CASSLDEGDTQYF	TGTGCCAGCAGCTTAGACGAGGGAGATACGCAGTATTTT
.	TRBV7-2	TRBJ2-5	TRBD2	CASSLTGGVAGGEETQYF	TGTGCCAGCAGCTTAACCGGTGGGGTAGCGGGGGGTGAGGAGACCCAGTACTTC
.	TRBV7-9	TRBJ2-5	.	CASSSAGGRGTQYF	TGTGCCAGCAGCTCCGCCGGGGGTCGGGGGACCCAGTACTTC
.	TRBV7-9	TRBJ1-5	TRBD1	CASSQDRERNQPQHF	TGTGCCAGCAGCCAGGACAGGGAACGAAATCAGCCCCAGCATTTT
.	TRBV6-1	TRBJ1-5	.	CASSAQYLPQPQHF	TGTGCCAGCAGCGCCCAGTATCTCCCTCAGCCCCAGCATTTT
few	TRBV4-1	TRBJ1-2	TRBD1	CASSQTGTVFYGYTF	TGCGCCAGCAGCCAGACCGGGACAGTCTTTTATGGCTACACCTTC
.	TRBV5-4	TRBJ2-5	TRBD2	CASSSEPSSGDKETQYF	TGTGCCAGCAGCTCCGAGCCCTCTAGCGGGGATAAAGAGACCCAGTACTTC
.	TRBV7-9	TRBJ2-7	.	CASSPVNYEQYF	TGTGCCAGCAGCCCAGTCAACTACGAGCAGTACTTC
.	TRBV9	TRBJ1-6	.	CASSVGRQISNSPLHF	TGTGCCAGCAGCGTAGGGAGACAGATATCTAATTCACCCCTCCACTTT
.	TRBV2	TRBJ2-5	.	CASSIKTQYF	TGTGCCAGCAGTATAAAGACCCAGTACTTC
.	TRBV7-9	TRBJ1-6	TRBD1	CASSWDSNNSPLHF	TGTGCCAGCAGCTGGGACAGTAATAATTCACCCCTCCACTTT
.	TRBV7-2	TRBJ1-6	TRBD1	CASKRTGGAYNSPLHF	TGTGCCAGCAAAAGGACAGGGGGCGCCTATAATTCACCCCTCCACTTT
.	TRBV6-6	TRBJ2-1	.	CASSSRGGVVDNEQFF	TGTGCCAGCAGCTCAAGAGGGGGAGTTGTCGACAATGAGCAGTTCTTC
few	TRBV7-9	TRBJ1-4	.	CASTPGIRGANEKLFF	TGTGCCAGCACTCCTGGTATTCGGGGGGCTAATGAAAAACTGTTTTTT
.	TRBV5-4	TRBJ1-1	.	CASSLMAGMNTEAFF	TGTGCCAGCAGCTTGATGGCAGGTATGAACACTGAAGCTTTCTTT
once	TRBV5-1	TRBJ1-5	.	CASSPDSSNQPQHF	TGCGCCAGCAGCCCGGACAGTAGCAATCAGCCCCAGCATTTT
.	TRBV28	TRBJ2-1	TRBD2	CASSLGGSSYNEQFF	TGTGCCAGCAGTCTCGGGGGGAGCTCCTACAATGAGCAGTTCTTC
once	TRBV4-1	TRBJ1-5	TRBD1	CASSLRDRGNQPQHF	TGCGCCAGCAGCCTCCGGGACAGGGGCAATCAGCCCCAGCATTTT
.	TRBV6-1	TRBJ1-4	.	CASSEGWGETNEKLFF	TGTGCCAGCAGTGAAGGCTGGGGGGAAACTAATGAAAAACTGTTTTTT
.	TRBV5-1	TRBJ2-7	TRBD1	CASKQNIGQGYYEQYF	TGCGCCAGCAAACAAAACATCGGACAGGGATACTACGAGCAGTACTTC
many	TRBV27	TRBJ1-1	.	CASSLWAASRPTEAFF	TGTGCCAGCAGTTTATGGGCCGCCAGTCGTCCCACTGAAGCTTTCTTT
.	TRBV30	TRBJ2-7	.	CAWDSKSGIHEQYF	TGTGCCTGGGACTCGAAATCAGGGATCCACGAGCAGTACTTC
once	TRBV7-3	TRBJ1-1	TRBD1	CASSSRTGVTEAFF	TGTGCCAGCAGCTCACGGACAGGGGTGACTGAAGCTTTCTTT
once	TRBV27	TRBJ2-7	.	CASALVGHYEQYF	TGTGCCAGCGCCTTAGTTGGACACTACGAGCAGTACTTC
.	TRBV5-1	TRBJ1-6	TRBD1	CASSLQGDDSPLHF	TGCGCCAGCAGCTTGCAGGGGGATGATTCACCCCTCCACTTT
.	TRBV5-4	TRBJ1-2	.	CASSLQGGGYTF	TGTGCCAGCAGCTTGCAGGGAGGGGGCTACACCTTC
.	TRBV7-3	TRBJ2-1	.	CASSLLGREGEQFF	TGTGCCAGCAGCTTGTTGGGCAGGGAAGGTGAGCAGTTCTTC
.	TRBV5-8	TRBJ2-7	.	CASSPVRARTYEQYF	TGTGCCAGCAGCCCGGTGAGAGCGAGAACCTACGAGCAGTACTTC
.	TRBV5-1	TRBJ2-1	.	CASSLVGGDNEQFF	TGCGCCAGCAGCTTGGTTGGGGGCGATAATGAGCAGTTCTTC
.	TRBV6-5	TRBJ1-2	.	CATRAPNYGYTF	TGTGCCACCAGGGCACCAAACTATGGCTACACCTTC
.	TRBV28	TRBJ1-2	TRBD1	CASILSPRDRIYGYTF	TGTGCCAGCATCCTCTCACCTCGGGACAGAATATATGGCTACACCTTC
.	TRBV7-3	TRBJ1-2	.	CASSFQGRYGYTF	TGTGCCAGCAGCTTCCAGGGTAGATATGGCTACACCTTC
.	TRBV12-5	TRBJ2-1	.	CARWGRSSYNEQFF	TGTGCTAGATGGGGGCGTAGCTCCTACAATGAGCAGTTCTTC
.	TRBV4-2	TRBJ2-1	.	CASSQEGGSYNEQFF	TGTGCCAGCAGCCAAGAGGGAGGTTCCTACAATGAGCAGTTCTTC
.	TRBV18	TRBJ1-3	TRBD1	CASSPSGQGMNTIYF	TGTGCCAGCTCACCGTCGGGACAGGGGATGAACACCATATATTTT
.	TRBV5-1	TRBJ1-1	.	CASSLVQLNTEAFF	TGCGCCAGCAGCTTGGTCCAATTGAACACTGAAGCTTTCTTT
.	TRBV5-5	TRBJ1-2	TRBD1	CASSTTHRDRDDYGYTF	TGTGCCAGCAGCACGACACACCGGGACAGGGATGACTATGGCTACACCTTC
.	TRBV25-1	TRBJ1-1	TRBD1	CASSVRTGRNTEAFF	TGTGCCAGCAGTGTGCGGACAGGGAGGAACACTGAAGCTTTCTTT
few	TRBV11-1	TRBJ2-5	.	CASSLQGDDETQYF	TGTGCCAGCAGCTTACAAGGGGATGACGAGACCCAGTACTTC
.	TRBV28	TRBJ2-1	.	CASSFGQGRYNEQFF	TGTGCCAGCAGTTTCGGGCAGGGGCGATACAATGAGCAGTTCTTC
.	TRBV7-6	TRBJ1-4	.	CASSQLSGEKLFF	TGTGCCAGCAGCCAACTTTCCGGTGAAAAACTGTTTTTT
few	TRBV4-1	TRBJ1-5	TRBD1	CASSQDRVVGPQHF	TGCGCCAGCAGCCAGGACAGGGTCGTCGGGCCCCAGCATTTT
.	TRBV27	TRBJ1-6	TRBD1	CASSGDRDPLHF	TGTGCCAGCAGTGGGGACAGGGACCCCCTCCACTTT
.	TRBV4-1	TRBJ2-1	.	CASSQDGLVPGNEQFF	TGCGCCAGCAGCCAAGATGGTCTGGTCCCGGGCAATGAGCAGTTCTTC
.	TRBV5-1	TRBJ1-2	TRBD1	CASSVDRDYGYTF	TGCGCCAGCAGCGTCGACAGGGATTATGGCTACACCTTC
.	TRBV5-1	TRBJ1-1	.	CASSSRGGGLF	TGCGCCAGCAGCTCTCGGGGGGGAGGGCTCTTT
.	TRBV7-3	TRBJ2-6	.	CASSLRGSGANVLTF	TGTGCCAGCAGCTTACGGGGCTCTGGGGCCAACGTCCTGACTTTC
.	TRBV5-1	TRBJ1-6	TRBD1	CASSLLSPTGHHSPLHF	TGCGCCAGCAGCTTGCTAAGTCCGACAGGGCATCATTCACCCCTCCACTTT
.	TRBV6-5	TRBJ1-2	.	CATTGPPGYGYTF	TGTGCCACAACCGGGCCCCCGGGGTATGGCTACACCTTC
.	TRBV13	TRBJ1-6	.	CASSSTGPQGSPLHF	TGTGCCAGCAGCTCAACGGGACCCCAGGGGTCACCCCTCCACTTT
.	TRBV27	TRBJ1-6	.	CASSARPYNSPLHF	TGTGCCAGCAGTGCGAGGCCCTATAATTCACCCCTCCACTTT